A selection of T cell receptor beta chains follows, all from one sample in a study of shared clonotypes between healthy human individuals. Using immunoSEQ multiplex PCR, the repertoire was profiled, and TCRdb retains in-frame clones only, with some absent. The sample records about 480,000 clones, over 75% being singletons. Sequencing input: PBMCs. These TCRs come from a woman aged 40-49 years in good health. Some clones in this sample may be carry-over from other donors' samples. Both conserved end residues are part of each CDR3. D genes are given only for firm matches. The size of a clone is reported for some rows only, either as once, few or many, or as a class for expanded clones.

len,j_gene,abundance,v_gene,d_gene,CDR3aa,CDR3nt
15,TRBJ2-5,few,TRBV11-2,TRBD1,CASGTRDRGKETQYF,TGTGCCAGCGGCACCAGGGACAGGGGAAAAGAGACCCAGTACTTC
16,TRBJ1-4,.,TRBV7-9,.,CASSLVLTGANEKLFF,TGTGCCAGCAGCTTAGTGTTGACAGGAGCTAATGAAAAACTGTTTTTT
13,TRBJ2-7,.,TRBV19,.,CASSIRDPYEQYF,TGTGCCAGTAGTATTCGGGACCCCTACGAGCAGTACTTC
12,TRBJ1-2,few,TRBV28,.,CASSPALYGYTF,TGTGCCAGCAGTCCCGCCCTCTATGGCTACACCTTC
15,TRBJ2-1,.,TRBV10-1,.,CASSGGLAVYNEQFF,TGCGCCAGCAGTGGGGGGCTAGCGGTCTACAATGAGCAGTTCTTC
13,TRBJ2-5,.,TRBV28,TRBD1,CASITTGVETQYF,TGTGCCAGCATTACTACAGGGGTAGAGACCCAGTACTTC
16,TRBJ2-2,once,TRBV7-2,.,CASSLVRRRGVGELFF,TGTGCCAGCAGCTTAGTGAGGCGCCGGGGAGTCGGGGAGCTGTTTTTT
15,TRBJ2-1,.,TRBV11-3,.,CASSLYGTPDNEQFF,TGTGCCAGCAGCTTATACGGGACACCCGACAATGAGCAGTTCTTC
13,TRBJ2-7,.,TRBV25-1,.,CASSSDSSYEQYF,TGTGCCAGCAGTAGTGACAGTTCCTACGAGCAGTACTTC
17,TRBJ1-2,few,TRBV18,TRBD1,CASSPVAGQGSVYGYTF,TGTGCCAGCTCACCGGTAGCAGGACAGGGGTCCGTCTATGGCTACACCTTC
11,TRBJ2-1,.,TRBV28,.,CASSAAARKFF,TGTGCCAGCAGTGCAGCGGCCCGGAAGTTCTTC
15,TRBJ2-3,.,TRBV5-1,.,CASSLSVGGTDTQYF,TGCGCCAGCAGCTTGTCGGTCGGGGGCACAGATACGCAGTATTTT
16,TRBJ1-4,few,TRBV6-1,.,CASSETLGGVDEKLFF,TGTGCCAGCAGTGAAACCCTTGGGGGCGTTGATGAAAAACTGTTTTTT
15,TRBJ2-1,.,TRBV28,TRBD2,CASSLLAGVSNEQFF,TGTGCCAGCAGTTTACTAGCGGGAGTTAGCAATGAGCAGTTCTTC
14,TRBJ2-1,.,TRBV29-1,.,CSVESRDSYNEQFF,TGCAGCGTTGAATCGCGTGACTCCTACAATGAGCAGTTCTTC
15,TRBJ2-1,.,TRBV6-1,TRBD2,CASTHLIAGGGEQFF,TGTGCCAGCACCCACTTAATAGCGGGAGGGGGTGAGCAGTTCTTC
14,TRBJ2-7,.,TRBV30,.,CAWSWPGAAYEQYF,TGTGCCTGGAGCTGGCCCGGGGCAGCCTACGAGCAGTACTTC
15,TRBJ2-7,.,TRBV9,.,CASSRVGGPSIEQYF,TGTGCCAGCAGCAGAGTTGGGGGCCCTAGTATAGAGCAGTACTTC
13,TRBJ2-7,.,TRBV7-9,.,CASSLLNSDEQYF,TGTGCCAGCAGCTTACTGAACAGCGACGAGCAGTACTTC
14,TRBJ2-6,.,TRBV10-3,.,CAISDLRGANVLTF,TGTGCCATCAGTGACCTAAGAGGGGCCAACGTCCTGACTTTC
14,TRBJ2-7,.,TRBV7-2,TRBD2,CASSSSSGRYEQYF,TGTGCCAGCAGCTCCTCTAGCGGGAGGTACGAGCAGTACTTC
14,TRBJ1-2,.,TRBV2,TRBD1,CASRLQGAVYGYTF,TGTGCCAGCAGGCTTCAGGGGGCCGTCTATGGCTACACCTTC
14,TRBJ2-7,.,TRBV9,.,CASSGRGGSYEQYF,TGTGCCAGCAGCGGACGTGGGGGATCCTACGAGCAGTACTTC
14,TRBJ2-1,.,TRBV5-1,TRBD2,CASSRAGDPNEQFF,TGCGCCAGCAGCAGGGCGGGAGACCCCAATGAGCAGTTCTTC
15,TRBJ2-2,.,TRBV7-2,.,CASSSQGRSPGELFF,TGTGCCAGCAGCTCACAGGGCCGATCTCCCGGGGAGCTGTTTTTT
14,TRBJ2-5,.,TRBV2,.,CASSPSAYQETQYF,TGTGCCAGCAGTCCTAGCGCCTACCAAGAGACCCAGTACTTC
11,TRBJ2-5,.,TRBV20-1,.,CSARLGETQYF,TGCAGTGCTAGGCTCGGGGAGACCCAGTACTTC
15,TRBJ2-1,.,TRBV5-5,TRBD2,CASSRGLAGGAEQFF,TGTGCCAGCAGCCGGGGACTAGCGGGAGGAGCTGAGCAGTTCTTC
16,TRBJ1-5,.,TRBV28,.,CASSPSTGYANQLQHF,TGTGCCAGCAGTCCATCTACAGGGTATGCCAATCAGCTCCAGCATTTT
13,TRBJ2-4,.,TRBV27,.,CASSFTRVSVQYF,TGTGCCAGCAGTTTTACCCGAGTGTCGGTTCAGTACTTC
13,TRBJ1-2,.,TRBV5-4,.,CASSLDRAYGYTF,TGTGCCAGCAGCTTGGACAGGGCCTATGGCTACACCTTC
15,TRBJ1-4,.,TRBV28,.,CASSPGGATNEKLFF,TGTGCCAGCAGTCCCGGGGGTGCAACTAATGAAAAACTGTTTTTT
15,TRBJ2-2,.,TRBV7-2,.,CASSPFGSGFGELFF,TGTGCCAGCAGCCCATTCGGTAGCGGCTTCGGGGAGCTGTTTTTT
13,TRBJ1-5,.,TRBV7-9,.,CASSRESNQPQHF,TGTGCCAGCAGCAGGGAGTCCAATCAGCCCCAGCATTTT
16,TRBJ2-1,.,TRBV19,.,CASSVLIGGSLNEQFF,TGTGCCAGTAGCGTCTTAATTGGTGGGAGTTTGAATGAGCAGTTCTTC
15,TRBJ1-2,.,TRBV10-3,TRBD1,CAISIGTAARGGYTF,TGTGCCATCAGTATTGGGACAGCCGCGAGGGGTGGCTACACCTTC
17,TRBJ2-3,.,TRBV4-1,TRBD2,CASSRLSGSQGTDTQYF,TGCGCCAGCAGCCGACTTAGCGGGAGTCAAGGGACAGATACGCAGTATTTT
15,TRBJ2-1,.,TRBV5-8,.,CASSLGGGAYNEQFF,TGTGCCAGCAGCTTGGGGGGAGGCGCCTACAATGAGCAGTTCTTC
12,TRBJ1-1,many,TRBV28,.,CASKGPNTEAFF,TGTGCCAGCAAGGGGCCCAACACTGAAGCTTTCTTT
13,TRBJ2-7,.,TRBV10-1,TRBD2,CASSESGRAKQYF,TGCGCCAGCAGTGAGTCGGGGAGGGCGAAGCAGTACTTC
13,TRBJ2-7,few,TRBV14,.,CASSQGNSYEQYF,TGTGCCAGCAGCCAGGGGAATTCCTACGAGCAGTACTTC
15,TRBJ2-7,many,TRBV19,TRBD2,CASSPRPSGYYEQYF,TGTGCCAGTAGTCCGAGGCCTAGCGGCTACTACGAGCAGTACTTC
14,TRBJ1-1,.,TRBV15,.,CATSRNTVNTEAFF,TGTGCCACCAGCAGAAATACAGTGAACACTGAAGCTTTCTTT
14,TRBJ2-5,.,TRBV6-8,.,CATGHARVGETQYF,TGTGCCACCGGACACGCGAGGGTCGGGGAGACCCAGTACTTC
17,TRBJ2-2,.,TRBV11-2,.,CASRNPGLPKEHGELFF,TGTGCCAGCAGGAATCCGGGACTTCCCAAAGAGCACGGGGAGCTGTTTTTT
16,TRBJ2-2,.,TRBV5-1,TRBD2,CASSPGTSGNTGELFF,TGCGCCAGCAGCCCCGGGACTAGCGGCAACACCGGGGAGCTGTTTTTT
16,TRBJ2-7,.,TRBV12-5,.,CASGLEAGGRTYEQYF,TGTGCTAGTGGTTTGGAGGCTGGAGGCCGAACCTACGAGCAGTACTTC
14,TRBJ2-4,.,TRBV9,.,CASSVSQAKNIQYF,TGTGCCAGCAGCGTCAGTCAAGCCAAAAACATTCAGTACTTC
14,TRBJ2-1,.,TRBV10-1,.,CASSESPSRREQFF,TGCGCCAGCAGTGAGTCACCCAGCCGCCGTGAGCAGTTCTTC